This T cell receptor (beta chain) was profiled in a study of T cell changes during pregnancy in multiple sclerosis. V gave up 0 bases and J gave up 4 bases, with 13 bases separating them. CDR1 is GTSNPN and CDR2 is SVGIG in the germline V gene (reference sequence). This CDR3 has 14 residues. Produced via immunoSEQ multiplex PCR; TCRdb's table is partial and in-frame only. Here the sample spans around 26,000 clones, roughly 91% being singletons. The V call is TRBV30, the J call TRBJ2-7; D might be TRBD1 (5 bases). This TCR came from a female donor in good health, enrolled as a control in a pregnancy study. This sample comprised CD4+ T cells from peripheral blood mononuclear cells, obtained in the first trimester of pregnancy. CDR3 loop: CAWSVGQGLYEQYF. For the CDR3, the DNA is TGTGCCTGGAGTGTAGGGCAGGGTCTTTACGAGCAGTACTTC.